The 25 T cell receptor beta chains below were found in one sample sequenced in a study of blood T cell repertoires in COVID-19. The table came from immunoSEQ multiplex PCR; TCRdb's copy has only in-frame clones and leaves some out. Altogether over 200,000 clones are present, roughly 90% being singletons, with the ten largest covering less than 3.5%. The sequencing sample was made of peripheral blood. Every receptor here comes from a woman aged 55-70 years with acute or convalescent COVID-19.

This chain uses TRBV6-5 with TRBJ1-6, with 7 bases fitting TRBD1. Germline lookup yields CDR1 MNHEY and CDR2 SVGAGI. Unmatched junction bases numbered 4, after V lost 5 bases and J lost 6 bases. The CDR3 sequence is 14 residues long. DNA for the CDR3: TGTGCCAGCAGTCGGGACAGTATTAATTCACCCCTCCACTTT. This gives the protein CASSRDSINSPLHF.

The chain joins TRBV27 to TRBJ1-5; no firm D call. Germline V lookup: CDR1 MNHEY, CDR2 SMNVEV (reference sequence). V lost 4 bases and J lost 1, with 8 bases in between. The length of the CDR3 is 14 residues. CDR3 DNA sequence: TGTGCCAGCAGTTCCGGGTTGAGCAATCAGCCCCAGCATTTT. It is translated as CASSSGLSNQPQHF.

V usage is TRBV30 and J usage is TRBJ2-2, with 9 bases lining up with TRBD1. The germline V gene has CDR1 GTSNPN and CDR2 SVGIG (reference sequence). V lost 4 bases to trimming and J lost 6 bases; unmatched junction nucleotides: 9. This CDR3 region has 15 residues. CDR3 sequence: CAWNPGQGLSGELFF. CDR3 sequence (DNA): TGTGCCTGGAACCCCGGACAGGGGTTGTCCGGGGAGCTGTTTTTT.

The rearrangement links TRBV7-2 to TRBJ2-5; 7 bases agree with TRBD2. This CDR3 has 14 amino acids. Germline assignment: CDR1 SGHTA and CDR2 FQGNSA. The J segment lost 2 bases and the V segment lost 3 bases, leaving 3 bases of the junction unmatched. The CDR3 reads CASSFRAGQETQYF. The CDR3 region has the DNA TGTGCCAGCAGCTTCCGAGCGGGGCAAGAGACCCAGTACTTC.

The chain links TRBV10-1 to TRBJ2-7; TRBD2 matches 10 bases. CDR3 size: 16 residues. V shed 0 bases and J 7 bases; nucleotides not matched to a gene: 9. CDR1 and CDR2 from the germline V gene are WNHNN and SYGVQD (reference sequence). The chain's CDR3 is CASSESTSGEPGEQYF. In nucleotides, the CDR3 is TGCGCCAGCAGTGAGTCTACTAGCGGGGAGCCAGGAGAGCAGTACTTC.

The CDR3 DNA reads as TGCGCCAGCAGCTTGGGTGGTGGGGACAGGGGGATTTACAATGAGCAGTTCTTC. Translating gives CASSLGGGDRGIYNEQFF. The J gene is TRBJ2-1, the V gene TRBV5-1; 11 positions match TRBD1. There are 18 residues in the CDR3. V was pared by 0 bases and J by 4 bases, with 9 bases of the junction left unmatched. Germline values: CDR1 SGHRS, CDR2 YFSETQ.

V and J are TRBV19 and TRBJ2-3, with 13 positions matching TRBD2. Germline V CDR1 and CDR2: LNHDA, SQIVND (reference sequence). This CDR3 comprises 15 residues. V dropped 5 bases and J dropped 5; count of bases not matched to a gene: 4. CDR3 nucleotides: TGTGCCAGTAGTTTACTAGCGGGAGGGCTAGATACGCAGTATTTT. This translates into CASSLLAGGLDTQYF.

In DNA, the CDR3 is TGTGCCAGCAGCCGAGCGGTGGTTCCGGACGGGGAGCTGTTTTTT. The encoded protein is CASSRAVVPDGELFF. The chain has TRBV3-1 (or the pseudogene TRBV3-2) and TRBJ2-2, with D perhaps matching TRBD2 (5 bases). V was trimmed by 4 bases and J by 7 bases, leaving 16 bases between them. From germline, CDR1 is LGHDT and CDR2 YNNKEL (reference sequence). The CDR3 extends over 15 amino acids.

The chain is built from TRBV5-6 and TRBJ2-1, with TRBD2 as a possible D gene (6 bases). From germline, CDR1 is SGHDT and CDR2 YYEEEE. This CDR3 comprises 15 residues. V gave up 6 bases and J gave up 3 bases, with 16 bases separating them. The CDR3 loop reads CASTFAGRYYNEQFF. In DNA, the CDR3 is TGTGCCAGCACGTTTGCGGGAAGGTACTACAATGAGCAGTTCTTC.

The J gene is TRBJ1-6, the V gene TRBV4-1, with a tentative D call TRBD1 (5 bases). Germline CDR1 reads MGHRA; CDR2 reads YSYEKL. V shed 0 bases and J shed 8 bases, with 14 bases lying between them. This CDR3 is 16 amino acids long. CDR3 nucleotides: TGCGCCAGCAGCCAAGAAAATCGGCAGGGCGATTCACCCCTCCACTTT. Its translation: CASSQENRQGDSPLHF.

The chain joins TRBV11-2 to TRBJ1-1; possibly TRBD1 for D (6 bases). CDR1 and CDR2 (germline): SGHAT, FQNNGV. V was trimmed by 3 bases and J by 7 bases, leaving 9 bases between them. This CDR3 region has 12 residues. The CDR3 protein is CASSLGAGEAFF. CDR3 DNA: TGTGCCAGCAGCTTGGGGGCAGGTGAAGCTTTCTTT.

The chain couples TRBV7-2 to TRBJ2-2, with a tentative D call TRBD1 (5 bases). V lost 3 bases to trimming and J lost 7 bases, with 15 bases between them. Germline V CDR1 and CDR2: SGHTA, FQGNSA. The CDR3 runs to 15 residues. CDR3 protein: CASSLIPQGRGELFF. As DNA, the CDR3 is TGTGCCAGCAGCTTGATACCTCAGGGCCGCGGGGAGCTGTTTTTT.

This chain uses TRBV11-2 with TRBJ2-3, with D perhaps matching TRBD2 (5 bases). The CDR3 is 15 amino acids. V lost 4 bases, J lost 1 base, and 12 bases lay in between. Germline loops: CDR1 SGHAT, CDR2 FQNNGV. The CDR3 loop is CASSYAGSRTDTQYF. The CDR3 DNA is TGTGCCAGCAGCTATGCGGGTTCCCGCACAGATACGCAGTATTTT.

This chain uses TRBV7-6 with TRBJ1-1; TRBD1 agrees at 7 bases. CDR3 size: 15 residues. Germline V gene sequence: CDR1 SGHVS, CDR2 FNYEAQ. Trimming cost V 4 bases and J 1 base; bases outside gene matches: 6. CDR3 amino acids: CASSSQTGANTEAFF. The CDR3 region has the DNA TGTGCCAGCAGCTCACAAACAGGGGCGAACACTGAAGCTTTCTTT.

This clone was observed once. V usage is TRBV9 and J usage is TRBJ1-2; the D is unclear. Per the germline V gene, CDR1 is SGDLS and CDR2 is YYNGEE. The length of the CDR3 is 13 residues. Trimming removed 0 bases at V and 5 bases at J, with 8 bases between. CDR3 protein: CASSVVDSYGYTF. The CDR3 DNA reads TGTGCCAGCAGCGTAGTGGACTCTTATGGCTACACCTTC.

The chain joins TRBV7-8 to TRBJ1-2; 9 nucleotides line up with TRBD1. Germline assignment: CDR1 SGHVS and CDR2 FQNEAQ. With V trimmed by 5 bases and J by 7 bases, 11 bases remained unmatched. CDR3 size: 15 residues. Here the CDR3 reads CASSPGQGYSLGYTF. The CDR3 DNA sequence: TGTGCCAGCAGCCCGGGACAGGGATACTCCCTTGGCTACACCTTC. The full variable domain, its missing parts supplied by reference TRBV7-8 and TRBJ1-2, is GAGVSQSPRYKVAKRGQDVALRCDPISGHVSLFWYQQALGQGPEFLTYFQNEAQLDKSGLPSDRFFAERPEGSVSTLKIQRTQQEDSAVYLCASSPGQGYSLGYTFGSGTRLTVV.

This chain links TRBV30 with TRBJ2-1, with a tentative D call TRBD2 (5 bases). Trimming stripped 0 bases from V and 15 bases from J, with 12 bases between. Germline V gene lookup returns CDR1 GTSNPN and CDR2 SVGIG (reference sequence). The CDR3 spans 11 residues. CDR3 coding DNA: TGTGCCTGGAGTGTGAGGGAGAAGGGGTTCTTC. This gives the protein CAWSVREKGFF. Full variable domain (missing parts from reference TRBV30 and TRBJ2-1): SQTIHQWPATLVQPVGSPLSLECTVEGTSNPNLYWYRQAAGRGLQLLFYSVGIGQISSEVPQNLSASRPQDRQFILSSKKLLLSDSGFYLCAWSVREKGFFGPGTRLTVL.

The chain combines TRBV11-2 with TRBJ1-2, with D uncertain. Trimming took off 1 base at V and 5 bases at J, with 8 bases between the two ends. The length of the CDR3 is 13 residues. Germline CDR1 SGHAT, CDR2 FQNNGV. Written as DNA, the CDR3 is TGTGCCAGCAGCTTAGGGCAGCGATATGGCTACACCTTC. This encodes CASSLGQRYGYTF.

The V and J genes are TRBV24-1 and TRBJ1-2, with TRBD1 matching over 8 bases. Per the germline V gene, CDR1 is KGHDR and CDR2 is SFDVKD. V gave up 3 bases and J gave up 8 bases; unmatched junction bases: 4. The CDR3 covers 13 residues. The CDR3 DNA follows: TGTGCCACCAGTGATCGGACAGGGCTCGGCTACACCTTC. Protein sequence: CATSDRTGLGYTF.

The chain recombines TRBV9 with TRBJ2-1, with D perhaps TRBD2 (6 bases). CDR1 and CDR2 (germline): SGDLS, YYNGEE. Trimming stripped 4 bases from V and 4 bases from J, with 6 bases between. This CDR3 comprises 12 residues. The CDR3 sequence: CASSSGYNEQFF. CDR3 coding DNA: TGTGCCAGCAGCAGCGGGTACAATGAGCAGTTCTTC.

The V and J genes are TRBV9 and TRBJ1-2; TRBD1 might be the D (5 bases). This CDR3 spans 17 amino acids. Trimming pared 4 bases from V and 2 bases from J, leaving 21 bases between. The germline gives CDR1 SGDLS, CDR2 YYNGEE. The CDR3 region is CASSPRGGTGSNYGYTF. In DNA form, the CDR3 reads TGTGCCAGCAGCCCGCGCGGGGGGACGGGATCCAACTATGGCTACACCTTC.

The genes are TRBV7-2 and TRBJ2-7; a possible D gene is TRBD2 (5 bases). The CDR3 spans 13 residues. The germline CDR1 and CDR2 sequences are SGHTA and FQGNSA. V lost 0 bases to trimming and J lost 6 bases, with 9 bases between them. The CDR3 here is CASSLAGVGEQYF. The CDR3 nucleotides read TGTGCCAGCAGCTTAGCGGGAGTGGGCGAGCAGTACTTC.

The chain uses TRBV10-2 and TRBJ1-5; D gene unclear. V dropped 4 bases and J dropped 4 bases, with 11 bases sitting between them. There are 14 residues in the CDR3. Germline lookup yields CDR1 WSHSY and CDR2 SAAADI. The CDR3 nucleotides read TGCGCCAGCAGTGGAGGGATGGGGAATCAGCCCCAGCATTTT. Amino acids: CASSGGMGNQPQHF.

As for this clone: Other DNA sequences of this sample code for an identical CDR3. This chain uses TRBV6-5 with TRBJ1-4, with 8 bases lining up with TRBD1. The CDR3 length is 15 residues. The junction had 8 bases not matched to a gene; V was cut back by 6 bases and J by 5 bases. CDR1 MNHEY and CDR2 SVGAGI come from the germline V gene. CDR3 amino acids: CASSQRQGTNEKLFF. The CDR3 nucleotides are TGTGCCAGCAGCCAGAGACAGGGGACAAATGAAAAACTGTTTTTT.

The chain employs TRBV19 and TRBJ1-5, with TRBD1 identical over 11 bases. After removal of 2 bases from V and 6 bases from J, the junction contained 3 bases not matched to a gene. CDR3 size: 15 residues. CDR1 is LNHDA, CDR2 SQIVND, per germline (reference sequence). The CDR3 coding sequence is TGTGCCAGTAGTATAACCGGGACAGGGGGTCAGCCCCAGCATTTT. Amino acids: CASSITGTGGQPQHF.